This note documents a single T cell receptor beta chain sequence. This entry belongs to a study of T cell changes during pregnancy in multiple sclerosis. Measured with immunoSEQ multiplex PCR; TCRdb has only the in-frame clones, and not every one. Of about 70,000 clones listed, around 90% are singletons. The V end was cut by 4 bases, the J end by 4 bases, with 17 bases between. Germline CDR1 and CDR2: MRHNA and SNTAGT. The length of the CDR3 is 16 residues. The sample in question was CD4+ T cells from peripheral blood mononuclear cells, obtained after pregnancy. The rearrangement links TRBV6-4 to TRBJ1-5; a weak D match, TRBD1 (5 bases). The clonotype was recovered from a female donor with multiple sclerosis, enrolled in a pregnancy study. The CDR3 nucleotides are TGTGCCAGCAGTGTAGGCTACACAAGGACAAATCAGCCCCAGCATTTT. It specifies CASSVGYTRTNQPQHF.